This T cell receptor (beta chain) was sequenced in a study of T cells in Graves' hyperthyroidism and ophthalmopathy (dated by TCRdb to between 2017 and 2020). Notes on the research overall: Peripheral blood samples were taken at initial diagnosis, before any treatment was given. According to the paper, TCR Vbeta CDR3 sequencing was carried out on over 130 peripheral blood samples, which came from fewer than 50 ophthalmopathy, approximately 78 hyperthyroidism and approximately 17 progressor patients. Prospective prediction of ophthalmopathy was tested in an independent validation cohort consisting of about 20 hyperthyroidism patients and around 17 patients who later progressed to ophthalmopathy. In more than five Graves' hyperthyroidism patients, the study also compared T-cell repertoires from thyroid tissue with T-cell repertoires from blood. After sampling, hyperthyroidism patients received methimazole starting at 30 mg daily, and ophthalmopathy patients received high-dose intravenous methylprednisolone. The 95 to 100 discovery patients were randomly split 7:3 into training and test sets. A discovery cohort of about 100 patients, 43 with Graves' ophthalmopathy and about 58 with stable Graves' hyperthyroidism, was used to find distinguishing TCR V-J signatures.

A note on this clonotype: Its antigen target is currently unknown. No qualities accompany the bases; no much larger clone lies one base away.

The TCR beta CDR3 regions were amplified from the RNA transcripts. A first-round RT-PCR of the TCR CDR3 used the HTBI primer set with the Qiagen OneStep RT-PCR kit. Libraries were constructed in a second round of multiplex PCR, after which size selection and purification were performed. Sequencing of the libraries was done on an Illumina HiSeq2000 using paired-end 100 bp reads. Under the source paper's analysis protocol: SOAPnuke was used to process the raw data, throwing out any read that contained adapters or uncalled bases, had a mean Phred below 15, or lacked an exact constant-primer or identifier match. COPE v1.2.5 was used to merge the high-quality paired reads, and each unique nucleotide sequence was defined as a clonotype. Clonotypes were aligned to IMGT TRBV, TRBD and TRBJ reference segments using MiTCR v1.1. Only V-J combinations with frequency above 0.0001, covering 99% to 99.2% of repertoires, were analysed. A TCS score was defined as the ratio between F50 (clonal expansion) and ExV (chaos), using BLOSUM62-based TCRdist between CDR3 peptides within each V-J. Welch's t-statistics and random forest reduced fewer than 600 V-J features to 13, which were used in a naive Bayes classifier (R e1071). In-frame beta chains were kept once TCRdb had trimmed the public reads at Q25 with fastp and called clones with MiXCR. Rows with a matching CDR3 protein are joined into one entry that keeps the most common DNA and genes. The V and J calls and clone size are TCRdb's, not the authors'. The table for this sample lists more than 450,000 distinct CDR3 sequences; less than 15% of them were counted only once. The ten largest clones capture approximately 15% of the sample.

Stable Graves' hyperthyroidism was defined as no progression to ophthalmopathy during 18 months of follow-up. The hyperthyroidism patients were between 18 and 65 years old and newly diagnosed, with a disease duration of less than 2 months. Patients with uncontrolled infections, other autoimmune diseases, pregnancy or lactation were excluded. Diagnoses relied on clinical symptoms, serum thyroxine and TRAb, thyroid ultrasound and orbital computed tomography. PBMCs were isolated from about 10 ml of fresh peripheral blood by Ficoll-Paque density gradient centrifugation. Trizol reagent was used to extract total RNA, and RNA quality was then checked on an Agilent 2100 Bioanalyzer. Beyond this particular receptor, the publication reports: A 13 V-J signature model separated ophthalmopathy from stable hyperthyroidism, with over 85% sensitivity and roughly 81% specificity in cross-validation and 80%/75% in testing. No statistical method was used to set the sample size in advance, and investigators knew the group allocation. During validation, the model predicted progression to ophthalmopathy a median of approximately 6.5 months ahead of onset, with 60% to 71% sensitivity and around 73% specificity. Most expanded thyroid clonotypes (frequency above 0.001) were also detected in blood, a finding suggesting that blood repertoires may reflect thyroid immune responses.

In the germline V gene (reference sequence), CDR1 corresponds to PRHDT and CDR2 to FYEKMQ. The CDR3 numbers 14 residues from cysteine through phenylalanine. The entry retains the CDR3 DNA only, 42 bases that are in frame from base 1. V is reduced by 5 bases and J by 5 bases, leaving a spacing of 15 bases between them. The source is a middle-aged woman with Graves' hyperthyroidism. Recombination linked TRBV13 to TRBJ2-5; perhaps TRBD2 is the D gene, with 5 bases matching. Material: blood. The CDR3 reads as follows: CASSAAGSDETQYF. The bases read TGTGCCAGCAGCGCGGCTGGGAGTGATGAGACCCAGTACTTC.